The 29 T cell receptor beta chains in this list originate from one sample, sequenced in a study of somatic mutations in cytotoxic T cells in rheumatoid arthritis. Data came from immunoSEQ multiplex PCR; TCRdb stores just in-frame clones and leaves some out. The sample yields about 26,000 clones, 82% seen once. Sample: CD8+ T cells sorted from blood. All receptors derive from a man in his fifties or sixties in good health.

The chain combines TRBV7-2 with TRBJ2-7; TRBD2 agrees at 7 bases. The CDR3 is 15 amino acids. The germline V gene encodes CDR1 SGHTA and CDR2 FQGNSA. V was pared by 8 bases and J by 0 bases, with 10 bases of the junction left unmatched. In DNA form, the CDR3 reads TGTGCCAGCCAACTAGCGCACTTTAGCTCCTACGAGCAGTACTTC. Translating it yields CASQLAHFSSYEQYF.

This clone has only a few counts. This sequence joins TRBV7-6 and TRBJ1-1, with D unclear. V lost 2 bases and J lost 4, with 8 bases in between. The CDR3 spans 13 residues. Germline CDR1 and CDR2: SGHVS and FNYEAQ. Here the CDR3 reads CASSLKSSTEAFF. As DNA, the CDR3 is TGTGCCAGCAGCTTAAAGTCCAGCACTGAAGCTTTCTTT.

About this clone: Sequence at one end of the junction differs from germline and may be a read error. Written as DNA, the CDR3 is TGTGCCAGCAGTTACCGCGGGTACCAAGAGACCCGGTACTTC. Translating it yields CASSYRGYQETRYF. The chain couples TRBV6-5 to TRBJ2-5; weak D call: TRBD2 (5 bases). Germline assignment: CDR1 MNHEY and CDR2 SVGAGI. There are 14 residues in the CDR3.

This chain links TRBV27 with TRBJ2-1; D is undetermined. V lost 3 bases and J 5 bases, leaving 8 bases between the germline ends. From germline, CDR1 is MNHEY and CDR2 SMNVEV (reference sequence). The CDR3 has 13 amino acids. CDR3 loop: CASSLAGDNEQFF. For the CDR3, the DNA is TGTGCCAGCAGTTTGGCCGGAGACAATGAGCAGTTCTTC.

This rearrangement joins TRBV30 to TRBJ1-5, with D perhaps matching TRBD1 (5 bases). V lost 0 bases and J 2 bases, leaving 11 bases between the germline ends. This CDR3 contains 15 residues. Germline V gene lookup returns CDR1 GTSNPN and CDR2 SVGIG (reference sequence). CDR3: CAWSVGAGRNQPQHF. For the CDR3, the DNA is TGTGCCTGGAGTGTAGGGGCTGGTCGCAATCAGCCCCAGCATTTT.

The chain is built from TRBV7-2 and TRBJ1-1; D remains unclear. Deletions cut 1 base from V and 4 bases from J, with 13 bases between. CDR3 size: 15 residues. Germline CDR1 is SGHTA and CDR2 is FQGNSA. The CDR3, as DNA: TGTGCCAGCAGCTTAGAGGCGGCAGGATCCACTGAAGCTTTCTTT. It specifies CASSLEAAGSTEAFF.

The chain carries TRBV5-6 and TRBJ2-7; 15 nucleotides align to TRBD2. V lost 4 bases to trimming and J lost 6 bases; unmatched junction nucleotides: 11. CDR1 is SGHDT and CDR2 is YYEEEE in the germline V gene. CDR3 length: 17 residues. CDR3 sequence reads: CASSKGLAGGPGLEQYF. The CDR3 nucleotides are TGTGCCAGCAGCAAGGGACTAGCGGGAGGCCCCGGACTCGAGCAGTACTTC.

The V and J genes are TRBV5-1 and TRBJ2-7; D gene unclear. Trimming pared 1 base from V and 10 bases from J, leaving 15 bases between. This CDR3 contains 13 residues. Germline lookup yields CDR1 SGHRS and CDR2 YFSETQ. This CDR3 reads CASSLTPQSRQYF. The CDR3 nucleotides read TGCGCCAGCAGCTTGACTCCACAGAGCCGTCAGTACTTC.

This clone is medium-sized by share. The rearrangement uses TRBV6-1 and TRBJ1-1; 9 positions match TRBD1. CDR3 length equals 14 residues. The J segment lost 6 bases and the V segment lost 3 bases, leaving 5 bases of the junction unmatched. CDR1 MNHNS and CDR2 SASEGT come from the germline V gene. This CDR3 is CASSDTGGASEAFF. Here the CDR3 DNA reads TGTGCCAGCAGTGATACAGGGGGCGCCTCTGAAGCTTTCTTT.

The CDR3 DNA reads as TGCAGCGTTTTGGGACAGAAAGCTTTCTTT. Amino acids: CSVLGQKAFF. The chain links TRBV29-1 to TRBJ1-1, with TRBD1 matching over 7 bases. Germline lookup yields CDR1 SQVTM and CDR2 ANQGSEA. CDR3 length equals 10 residues. Losses at the gene ends were 5 bases for V and 9 bases for J; bases not matched to a gene: 3. Full variable domain (outside the CDR3, taken from reference TRBV29-1 and TRBJ1-1): SAVISQKPSRDICQRGTSLTIQCQVDSQVTMMFWYRQQPGQSLTLIATANQGSEATYESGFVIDKFPISRPNLTFSTLTVSNMSPEDSSIYLCSVLGQKAFFGQGTRLTVV.

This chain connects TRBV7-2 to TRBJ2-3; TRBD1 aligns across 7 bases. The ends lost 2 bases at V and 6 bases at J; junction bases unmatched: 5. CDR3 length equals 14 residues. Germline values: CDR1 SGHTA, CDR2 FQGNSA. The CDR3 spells CASSLLGGGDTQYF. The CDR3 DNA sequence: TGTGCCAGCAGCTTATTAGGGGGCGGGGATACGCAGTATTTT.

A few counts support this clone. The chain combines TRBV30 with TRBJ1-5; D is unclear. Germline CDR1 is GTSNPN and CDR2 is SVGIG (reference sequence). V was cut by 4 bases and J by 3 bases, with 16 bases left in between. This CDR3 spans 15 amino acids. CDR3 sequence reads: CAWKHPGLNNQPQHF. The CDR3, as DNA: TGTGCCTGGAAACATCCGGGGTTGAACAATCAGCCCCAGCATTTT.

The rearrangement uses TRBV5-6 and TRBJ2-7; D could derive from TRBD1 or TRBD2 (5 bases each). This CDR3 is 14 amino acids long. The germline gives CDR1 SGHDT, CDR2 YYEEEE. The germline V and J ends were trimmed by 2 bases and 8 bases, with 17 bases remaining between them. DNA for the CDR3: TGTGCCAGCAGCTTTGCAGGGAGTGATCGCAAGCAGTACTTC. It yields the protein CASSFAGSDRKQYF.

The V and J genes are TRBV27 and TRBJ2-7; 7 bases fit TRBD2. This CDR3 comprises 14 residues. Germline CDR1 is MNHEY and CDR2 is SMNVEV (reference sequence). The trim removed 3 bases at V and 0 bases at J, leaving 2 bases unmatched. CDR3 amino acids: CASSFSGSSYEQYF. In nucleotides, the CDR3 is TGTGCCAGCAGTTTTAGCGGGTCCTCCTACGAGCAGTACTTC.

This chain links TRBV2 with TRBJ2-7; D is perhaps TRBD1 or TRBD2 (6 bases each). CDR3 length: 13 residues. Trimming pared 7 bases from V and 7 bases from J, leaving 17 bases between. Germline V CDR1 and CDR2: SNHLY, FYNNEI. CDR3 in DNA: TGTGCCAGCACTGGGGGGCCCTCTAGGGAGCAGTACTTC. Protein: CASTGGPSREQYF.

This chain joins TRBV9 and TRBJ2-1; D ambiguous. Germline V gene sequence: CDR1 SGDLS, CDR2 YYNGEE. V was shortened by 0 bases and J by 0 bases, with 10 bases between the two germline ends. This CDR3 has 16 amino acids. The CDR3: CASSVDGESSYNEQFF. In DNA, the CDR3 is TGTGCCAGCAGCGTAGATGGGGAAAGCTCCTACAATGAGCAGTTCTTC. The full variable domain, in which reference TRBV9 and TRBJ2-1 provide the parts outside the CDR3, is DSGVTQTPKHLITATGQRVTLRCSPRSGDLSVYWYQQSLDQGLQFLIQYYNGEERAKGNILERFSAQQFPDLHSELNLSSLELGDSALYFCASSVDGESSYNEQFFGPGTRLTVL.

CDR3 in amino acids: CASSSVAGDPPYNEQFF. The CDR3 DNA is TGTGCCAGCAGCTCCGTAGCGGGAGACCCCCCTTACAATGAGCAGTTCTTC. The V gene is TRBV7-2, the J gene TRBJ2-1, with TRBD2 matching 9 bases. The CDR3 spans 17 residues. V was pared by 4 bases and J by 4 bases, with 11 bases of the junction left unmatched. The germline V gene encodes CDR1 SGHTA and CDR2 FQGNSA.

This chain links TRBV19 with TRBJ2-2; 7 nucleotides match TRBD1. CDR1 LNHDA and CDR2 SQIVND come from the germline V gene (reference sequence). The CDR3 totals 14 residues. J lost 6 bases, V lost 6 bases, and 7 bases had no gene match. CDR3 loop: CASRERDRAGELFF. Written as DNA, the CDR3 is TGTGCCAGTAGAGAAAGAGACAGGGCCGGGGAGCTGTTTTTT.

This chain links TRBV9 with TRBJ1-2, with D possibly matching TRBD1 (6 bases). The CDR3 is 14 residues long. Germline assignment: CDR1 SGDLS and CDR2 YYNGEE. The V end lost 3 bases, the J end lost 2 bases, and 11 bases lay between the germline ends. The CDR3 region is CASSAPDRNYGYTF. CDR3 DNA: TGTGCCAGCAGCGCCCCCGACAGGAACTATGGCTACACCTTC.

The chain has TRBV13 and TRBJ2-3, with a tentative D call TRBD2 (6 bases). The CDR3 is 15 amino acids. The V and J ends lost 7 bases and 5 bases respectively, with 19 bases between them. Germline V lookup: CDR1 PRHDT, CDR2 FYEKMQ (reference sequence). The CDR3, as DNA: TGTGCCAGCACGCTTTGGGGTGAGGGAGGAGATACGCAGTATTTT. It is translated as CASTLWGEGGDTQYF.

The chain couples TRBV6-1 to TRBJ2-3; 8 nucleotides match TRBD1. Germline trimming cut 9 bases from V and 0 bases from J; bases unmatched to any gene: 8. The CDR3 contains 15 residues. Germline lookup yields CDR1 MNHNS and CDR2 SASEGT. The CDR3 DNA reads TGTGCCAGTACAGGGGGTTATACTAGCACAGATACGCAGTATTTT. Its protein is CASTGGYTSTDTQYF.

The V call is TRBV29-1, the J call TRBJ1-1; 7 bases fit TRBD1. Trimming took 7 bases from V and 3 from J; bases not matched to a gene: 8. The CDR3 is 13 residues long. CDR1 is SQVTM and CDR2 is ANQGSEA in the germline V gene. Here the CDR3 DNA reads TGCAGCGATGGACAGGACCTCTACACTGAAGCTTTCTTT. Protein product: CSDGQDLYTEAFF.

For the CDR3, the DNA is TGTGCCAGCAGCTTAGTCCCGGTAGGGAGGGCCGCGAACACCGGGGAGCTGTTTTTT. This encodes CASSLVPVGRAANTGELFF. The V and J genes are TRBV7-6 and TRBJ2-2; 7 positions agree with TRBD2. J lost 0 bases, V lost 1 base, and 11 bases had no gene match. The CDR3 contains 19 residues. CDR1 and CDR2 from the germline V gene are SGHVS and FNYEAQ. The full variable domain, in which reference TRBV7-6 and TRBJ2-2 provide the parts outside the CDR3, is GAGVSQSPRYKVTKRGQDVALRCDPISGHVSLYWYRQALGQGPEFLTYFNYEAQQDKSGLPNDRFSAERPEGSISTLTIQRTEQRDSAMYRCASSLVPVGRAANTGELFFGEGSRLTVL.

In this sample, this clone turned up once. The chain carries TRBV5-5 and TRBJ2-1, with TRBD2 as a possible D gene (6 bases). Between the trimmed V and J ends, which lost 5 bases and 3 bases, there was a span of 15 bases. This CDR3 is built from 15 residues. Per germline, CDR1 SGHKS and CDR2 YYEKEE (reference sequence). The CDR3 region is CASSETGDFYNEQFF. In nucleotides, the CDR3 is TGTGCCAGCAGTGAAACCGGGGACTTCTACAATGAGCAGTTCTTC. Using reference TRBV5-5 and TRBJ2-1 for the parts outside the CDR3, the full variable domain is DAGVTQSPTHLIKTRGQQVTLRCSPISGHKSVSWYQQVLGQGPQFIFQYYEKEERGRGNFPDRFSARQFPNYSSELNVNALLLGDSALYLCASSETGDFYNEQFFGPGTRLTVL.

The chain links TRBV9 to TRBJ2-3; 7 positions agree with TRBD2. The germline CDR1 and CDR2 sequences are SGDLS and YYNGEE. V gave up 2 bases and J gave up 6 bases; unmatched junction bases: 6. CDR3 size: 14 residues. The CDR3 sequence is CASSVSGGHDTQYF. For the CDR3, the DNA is TGTGCCAGCAGCGTTTCGGGGGGTCATGATACGCAGTATTTT.

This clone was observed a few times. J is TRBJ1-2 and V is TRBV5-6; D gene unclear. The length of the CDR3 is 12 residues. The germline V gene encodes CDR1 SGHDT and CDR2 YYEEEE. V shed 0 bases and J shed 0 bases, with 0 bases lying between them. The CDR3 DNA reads TGTGCCAGCAGCTTGGCTAACTATGGCTACACCTTC. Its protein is CASSLANYGYTF.

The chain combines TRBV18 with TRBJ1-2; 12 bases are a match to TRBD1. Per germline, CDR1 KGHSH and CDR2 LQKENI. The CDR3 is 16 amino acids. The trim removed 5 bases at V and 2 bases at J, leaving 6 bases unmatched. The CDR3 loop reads CASSKTGQGANYGYTF. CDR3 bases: TGTGCCAGCTCAAAGACGGGACAGGGGGCGAACTATGGCTACACCTTC. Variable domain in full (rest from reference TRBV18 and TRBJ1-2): NAGVMQNPRHLVRRRGQEARLRCSPMKGHSHVYWYRQLPEEGLKFMVYLQKENIIDESGMPKERFSAEFPKEGPSILRIQQVVRGDSAAYFCASSKTGQGANYGYTFGSGTRLTVV.

The CDR3 sequence is CASSLAAGGAYNEQFF. CDR3 bases: TGTGCCAGCAGCTTAGCGGCCGGGGGAGCCTACAATGAGCAGTTCTTC. The rearrangement links TRBV7-8 to TRBJ2-1, with TRBD2 as a possible D gene (6 bases). This CDR3 is built from 16 residues. V lost 0 bases and J 2 bases, leaving 11 bases between the germline ends. Per germline, CDR1 SGHVS and CDR2 FQNEAQ.

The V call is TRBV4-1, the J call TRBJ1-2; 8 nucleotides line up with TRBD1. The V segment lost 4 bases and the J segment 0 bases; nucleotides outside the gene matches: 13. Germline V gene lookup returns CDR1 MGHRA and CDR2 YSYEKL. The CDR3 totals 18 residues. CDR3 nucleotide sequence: TGCGCCAGCAGCCCCCTTTTCCCGACAGGGGCAGCTAACTATGGCTACACCTTC. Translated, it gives CASSPLFPTGAANYGYTF.